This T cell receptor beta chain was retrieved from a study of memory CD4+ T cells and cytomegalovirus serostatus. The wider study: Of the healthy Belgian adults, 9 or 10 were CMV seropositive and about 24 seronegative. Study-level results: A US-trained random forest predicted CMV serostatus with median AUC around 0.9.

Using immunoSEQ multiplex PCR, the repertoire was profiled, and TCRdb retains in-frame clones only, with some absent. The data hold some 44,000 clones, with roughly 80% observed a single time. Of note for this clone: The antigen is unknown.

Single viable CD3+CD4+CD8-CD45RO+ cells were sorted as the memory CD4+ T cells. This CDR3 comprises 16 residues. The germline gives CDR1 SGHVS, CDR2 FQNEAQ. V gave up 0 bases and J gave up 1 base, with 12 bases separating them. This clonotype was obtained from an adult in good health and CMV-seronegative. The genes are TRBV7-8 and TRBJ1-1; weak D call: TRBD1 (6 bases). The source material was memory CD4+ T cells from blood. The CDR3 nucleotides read TGTGCCAGCAGCTTAGCGGGAGGGACACCGAACACTGAAGCTTTCTTT. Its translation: CASSLAGGTPNTEAFF.